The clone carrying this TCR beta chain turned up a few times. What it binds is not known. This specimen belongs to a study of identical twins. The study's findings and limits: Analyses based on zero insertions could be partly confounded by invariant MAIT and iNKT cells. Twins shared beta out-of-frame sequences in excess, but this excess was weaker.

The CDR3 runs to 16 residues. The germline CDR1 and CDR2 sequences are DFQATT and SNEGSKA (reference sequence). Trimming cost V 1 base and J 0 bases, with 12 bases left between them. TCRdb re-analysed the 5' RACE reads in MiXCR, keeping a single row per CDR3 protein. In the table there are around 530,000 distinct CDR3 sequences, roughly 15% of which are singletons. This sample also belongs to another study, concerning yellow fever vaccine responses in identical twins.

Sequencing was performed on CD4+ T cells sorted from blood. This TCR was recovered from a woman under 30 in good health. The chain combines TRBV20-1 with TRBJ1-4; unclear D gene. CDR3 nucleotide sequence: TGCAGTGCTAGAGGACCTTTAATTGCAACTAATGAAAAACTGTTTTTT. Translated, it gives CSARGPLIATNEKLFF.